This T cell receptor beta chain was recovered during a study of blood T cells in healthy people across ages. This clonotype has ten or more counts. Sample-barcoded 5' priming and a J-beta primer mix drove a second PCR of roughly 7 to 11 cycles. A 12-random-nucleotide template-switch adaptor tagged each cDNA molecule. TCRdb fed the 5' RACE reads into MiXCR, producing one record per CDR3 protein. Here the sample spans roughly 640,000 distinct CDR3 sequences, approximately 30% being singletons. Germline assignment: CDR1 DFQATT and CDR2 SNEGSKA (reference sequence). The CDR3 loop spans 13 amino acids. V shed 0 bases and J shed 4 bases, with 9 bases lying between them.

This rearrangement joins TRBV20-1 to TRBJ1-2; D is unclear. Sequencing was performed on blood. This TCR derives from a woman aged 80 or over in good health. The CDR3 DNA reads as TGCAGTGCTAGAGATTCGGCCAGCTATGGCTACACCTTC. Its translation is CSARDSASYGYTF.